What follows are 19 T cell receptor beta chains derived from one specimen sequenced in a study of identifying expanded T cells in peripheral blood. The method was immunoSEQ multiplex PCR; TCRdb's version includes in-frame clones alone and lacks a portion of them. Of about 100,000 clones in the sample, 75% to 90% were seen once. Sequencing input: blood. These TCRs come from a person between 18 and 70 years old in good health.

The chain couples TRBV6-6 to TRBJ1-2; D is undetermined. The CDR3 runs 14 residues. The germline CDR1 and CDR2 sequences are MNHNY and SVGAGI (reference sequence). V shed 3 bases and J shed 2 bases, with 10 bases lying between them. Written as DNA, the CDR3 is TGTGCCAGCAGTTATCTCGACGGAAACTATGGCTACACCTTC. Protein: CASSYLDGNYGYTF.

The gene calls are TRBV29-1 and TRBJ2-5; possibly TRBD2 for D (6 bases). Germline CDR1 is SQVTM and CDR2 is ANQGSEA. V lost 3 bases and J 0 bases, leaving 11 bases between the germline ends. The CDR3 consists of 14 residues. In nucleotides, the CDR3 is TGCAGCGTTGATAGGGGAGGCAACCAAGAGACCCAGTACTTC. As protein: CSVDRGGNQETQYF.

V is TRBV6-1 and J is TRBJ2-3; D not certain. The V end lost 4 bases, the J end lost 2 bases, and 16 bases lay between the germline ends. The CDR3 has 16 amino acids. Germline CDR1 MNHNS, CDR2 SASEGT. The chain's CDR3 is CASSALRASPTDTQYF. The CDR3 DNA follows: TGTGCCAGCAGTGCCCTACGGGCGTCCCCCACAGATACGCAGTATTTT.

V and J are TRBV5-4 and TRBJ2-2, with TRBD2 matching over 7 bases. After removal of 4 bases from V and 0 bases from J, the junction contained 3 bases not matched to a gene. Germline CDR1 SGHNT, CDR2 YYREEE (reference sequence). This CDR3 has 15 residues. CDR3: CASSEGLANTGELFF. The CDR3 DNA follows: TGTGCCAGCAGCGAAGGACTAGCGAACACCGGGGAGCTGTTTTTT.

J is TRBJ1-3 and V is TRBV19, with 8 positions matching TRBD1. Trimming cost V 0 bases and J 2 bases; bases outside gene matches: 12. The CDR3 runs 19 residues. CDR1 is LNHDA, CDR2 SQIVND, per germline (reference sequence). CDR3 in amino acids: CASSIDLGGQGSAGNTIYF. In DNA form, the CDR3 reads TGTGCCAGTAGTATAGATCTGGGTGGACAGGGATCAGCTGGAAACACCATATATTTT.

The rearrangement joins TRBV30 to TRBJ1-1; no reliable D call. Germline V gene sequence: CDR1 GTSNPN, CDR2 SVGIG (reference sequence). The CDR3 is 13 residues long. V dropped 3 bases and J dropped 7 bases, with 15 bases sitting between them. The chain's CDR3 is CAWSPLGVGEAFF. In nucleotides, the CDR3 is TGTGCCTGGAGCCCGCTCGGGGTCGGTGAAGCTTTCTTT.

The gene calls are TRBV2 and TRBJ1-4; 7 positions agree with TRBD1. Trimming at V came to 4 bases and at J to 0 bases, leaving 2 bases not matched to a gene. This CDR3 contains 15 residues. From germline, CDR1 is SNHLY and CDR2 FYNNEI. The CDR3 loop is CASSGQGSTNEKLFF. The CDR3 DNA sequence: TGTGCCAGCAGTGGACAGGGCTCAACTAATGAAAAACTGTTTTTT.

The rearrangement uses TRBV25-1 and TRBJ1-2, with 8 bases lining up with TRBD1. CDR3 length equals 18 residues. CDR1 and CDR2 from the germline V gene are MGHDK and SYGVNS. The V gene end was trimmed by 3 bases and the J gene end by 6 bases; junction bases not matched to a gene: 18. The CDR3 is CASSDQLIGTGPNDGYTF. CDR3 DNA: TGTGCCAGCAGTGACCAATTAATAGGGACAGGACCAAACGATGGCTACACCTTC.

This chain connects TRBV7-9 to TRBJ2-5; D is perhaps TRBD1 (5 bases). V lost 5 bases and J lost 5, with 15 bases in between. CDR3 length: 14 residues. Germline V lookup: CDR1 SEHNR, CDR2 FQNEAQ (reference sequence). The CDR3 DNA sequence: TGTGCCAGCAGCAACCAAGGGGTTTGGGAGACCCAGTACTTC. This gives the protein CASSNQGVWETQYF.

The genes are TRBV6-1 and TRBJ2-3; no clear D. From germline, CDR1 is MNHNS and CDR2 SASEGT. The CDR3 totals 12 residues. The V gene lost 7 bases and the J gene lost 6 bases, with 11 bases spanning the gap. CDR3 loop: CASTPFLDTQYF. The CDR3, as DNA: TGTGCCAGCACCCCCTTTTTGGATACGCAGTATTTT.

The rearrangement uses TRBV19 and TRBJ1-2; D is perhaps TRBD1 (5 bases). Per germline, CDR1 LNHDA and CDR2 SQIVND (reference sequence). CDR3 length: 14 residues. The V end was cut by 7 bases, the J end by 4 bases, with 16 bases between. CDR3 nucleotides: TGTGCCAGTATCCCGGGGCAGGGAGTCTATGGCTACACCTTC. It codes for CASIPGQGVYGYTF.

The chain links TRBV6-6 to TRBJ2-7, with D uncertain. The germline V gene has CDR1 MNHNY and CDR2 SVGAGI (reference sequence). The CDR3 runs 11 residues. Trimming left V 2 bases short and J 4 bases short, with 3 bases between. The CDR3 here is CASSYKYEQYF. CDR3 DNA sequence: TGTGCCAGCAGTTACAAGTACGAGCAGTACTTC.

In DNA, the CDR3 is TGCGCCAGCAGCCCGTTCACCGGCGGGGGAAGTTCCTACGAGCAGTACTTC. The encoded protein is CASSPFTGGGSSYEQYF. This rearrangement joins TRBV4-1 to TRBJ2-7, with 7 bases identical to TRBD2. Germline CDR1 and CDR2: MGHRA and YSYEKL. This CDR3 spans 17 amino acids. Trimming took 4 bases from V and 1 from J; bases not matched to a gene: 13.

V is TRBV27 and J is TRBJ2-3; D perhaps matches TRBD1 (5 bases). The CDR3 extends over 16 amino acids. The germline V gene has CDR1 MNHEY and CDR2 SMNVEV (reference sequence). Trimming removed 6 bases at V and 2 bases at J, with 18 bases between. The CDR3 region is CASSEWLTASTDTQYF. The CDR3 DNA sequence: TGTGCCAGCAGCGAATGGCTGACAGCCTCCACAGATACGCAGTATTTT.

This sequence joins TRBV5-4 and TRBJ1-1; possibly TRBD1 for D (5 bases). The CDR3 spans 14 residues. V was clipped by 2 bases and J by 3 bases, with 11 bases between them. Germline CDR1 SGHNT, CDR2 YYREEE (reference sequence). The CDR3 coding sequence is TGTGCCAGCAGCTTAGCGGGGGTCCACACTGAAGCTTTCTTT. Translated, it gives CASSLAGVHTEAFF.

The V call is TRBV29-1, the J call TRBJ1-1; tentative D call: TRBD1 (5 bases). The CDR3 covers 14 residues. Germline CDR1 SQVTM, CDR2 ANQGSEA. The germline V and J ends were trimmed by 6 bases and 1 base, with 15 bases remaining between them. The CDR3 region is CSVGAWGSNTEAFF. The CDR3 DNA reads as TGCAGCGTCGGGGCTTGGGGATCGAACACTGAAGCTTTCTTT. Complete variable domain (other parts from reference TRBV29-1 and TRBJ1-1): SAVISQKPSRDICQRGTSLTIQCQVDSQVTMMFWYRQQPGQSLTLIATANQGSEATYESGFVIDKFPISRPNLTFSTLTVSNMSPEDSSIYLCSVGAWGSNTEAFFGQGTRLTVV.

This chain uses TRBV7-8 with TRBJ1-1; D gene ambiguous. V was clipped by 1 base and J by 5 bases, with 5 bases between them. The CDR3 has 12 amino acids. The germline gives CDR1 SGHVS, CDR2 FQNEAQ. The DNA for the CDR3 is TGTGCCAGCAGCTTAGGGGCTACTGAAGCTTTCTTT. Residues: CASSLGATEAFF.

The chain has TRBV7-8 and TRBJ1-2; 7 bases agree with TRBD1. Germline CDR1 and CDR2: SGHVS and FQNEAQ. CDR3 length: 13 amino acids. Unmatched junction bases numbered 5, after V lost 2 bases and J lost 8 bases. The CDR3 spells CASSLTRQGGYTF. The DNA for the CDR3 is TGTGCCAGCAGCTTAACAAGACAGGGCGGCTACACCTTC.

V and J are TRBV30 and TRBJ2-2; 11 positions match TRBD2. The CDR3 loop spans 15 amino acids. The germline CDR1 and CDR2 sequences are GTSNPN and SVGIG (reference sequence). J gave up 4 bases and V 2 bases, and 3 bases lay outside the gene matches. CDR3 in amino acids: CAWSYSGRGTGELFF. The CDR3 region has the DNA TGTGCCTGGAGTTATAGCGGGAGGGGCACCGGGGAGCTGTTTTTT.